This is a list of T cell receptor beta chains from one sample in a study of blood T cell repertoires in COVID-19. Sequenced by immunoSEQ multiplex PCR; TCRdb stores in-frame clones only, minus some. The sample holds a few hundred thousand clones, roughly four fifths seen once. The sequenced material came from PBMCs or T cells enriched from blood (not recorded which). The origin of the receptors is a man aged 50 to 60 who had recovered from COVID-19. Each CDR3 is given with its conserved first and last residue. A D gene is named only where the DNA matches it firmly. The size entry is marked missing in some rows and otherwise reads once, few, many or a size class.

d_call: TRBD1; clone_size: -; v_call: TRBV30; j_call: TRBJ1-6; cdr3_length: 16; cdr3_aa: CAGHRTGSSYNSPLHF; cdr3_nt: TGTGCCGGACATCGGACAGGTAGCTCCTATAATTCACCCCTCCACTTT
d_call: -; clone_size: -; v_call: TRBV12-3/TRBV12-4; j_call: TRBJ1-1; cdr3_length: 13; cdr3_aa: CASSLIGAGRAFF; cdr3_nt: TGTGCCAGCAGTTTAATAGGGGCCGGTAGAGCTTTCTTT
d_call: TRBD2; clone_size: -; v_call: TRBV5-1; j_call: TRBJ2-5; cdr3_length: 14; cdr3_aa: CASSLSSGQETQYF; cdr3_nt: TGCGCCAGCAGCTTGTCTAGCGGCCAAGAGACCCAGTACTTC
d_call: -; clone_size: -; v_call: TRBV10-2; j_call: TRBJ2-3; cdr3_length: 13; cdr3_aa: CASRPGGTDTQYF; cdr3_nt: TGCGCCAGCAGACCGGGGGGCACAGATACGCAGTATTTT
d_call: TRBD1; clone_size: -; v_call: TRBV19; j_call: TRBJ2-7; cdr3_length: 15; cdr3_aa: CASSSRTGPSYEQYF; cdr3_nt: TGTGCCAGTAGCAGCCGGACAGGTCCTTCCTACGAGCAGTACTTC
d_call: -; clone_size: once; v_call: TRBV20-1; j_call: TRBJ2-3; cdr3_length: 11; cdr3_aa: CSAEGGDTQYF; cdr3_nt: TGCAGTGCTGAGGGGGGGGATACGCAGTATTTT
d_call: -; clone_size: once; v_call: TRBV7-9; j_call: TRBJ2-7; cdr3_length: 16; cdr3_aa: CASSLVRGISGYEQYF; cdr3_nt: TGTGCCAGCAGCTTAGTCCGCGGAATTTCGGGCTACGAGCAGTACTTC
d_call: TRBD1; clone_size: -; v_call: TRBV18; j_call: TRBJ1-1; cdr3_length: 16; cdr3_aa: CASSRTGGSRDTEAFF; cdr3_nt: TGTGCCAGCTCACGGACAGGGGGCTCGAGAGACACTGAAGCTTTCTTT
d_call: TRBD2; clone_size: -; v_call: TRBV20-1; j_call: TRBJ2-1; cdr3_length: 10; cdr3_aa: CSISGNEQFF; cdr3_nt: TGCAGTATTAGCGGGAATGAGCAGTTCTTC
d_call: TRBD1; clone_size: few; v_call: TRBV5-5; j_call: TRBJ1-6; cdr3_length: 18; cdr3_aa: CASSFSVLVTGVNSPLHF; cdr3_nt: TGTGCCAGCAGCTTCAGCGTTCTGGTGACAGGGGTAAATTCACCCCTCCACTTT
d_call: TRBD1; clone_size: -; v_call: TRBV4-1; j_call: TRBJ2-1; cdr3_length: 14; cdr3_aa: CASSQEQGANEQFF; cdr3_nt: TGCGCCAGCAGCCAAGAACAGGGGGCTAATGAGCAGTTCTTC
d_call: TRBD2; clone_size: -; v_call: TRBV30; j_call: TRBJ2-7; cdr3_length: 15; cdr3_aa: CAWSGLAGASYEQYF; cdr3_nt: TGTGCCTGGAGCGGACTAGCGGGCGCCTCCTACGAGCAGTACTTC
d_call: -; clone_size: -; v_call: TRBV2; j_call: TRBJ1-4; cdr3_length: 13; cdr3_aa: CATVGVAIEKLFF; cdr3_nt: TGTGCCACCGTCGGGGTAGCGATTGAAAAACTGTTTTTT
d_call: TRBD1; clone_size: -; v_call: TRBV27; j_call: TRBJ1-5; cdr3_length: 16; cdr3_aa: CASRPHGTANNQPQHF; cdr3_nt: TGTGCCAGCAGGCCACACGGGACAGCAAACAATCAGCCCCAGCATTTT
d_call: -; clone_size: -; v_call: TRBV29-1; j_call: TRBJ2-5; cdr3_length: 15; cdr3_aa: CSVDFRGRGQETQYF; cdr3_nt: TGCAGCGTTGATTTCAGGGGAAGGGGCCAAGAGACCCAGTACTTC
d_call: -; clone_size: many; v_call: TRBV15; j_call: TRBJ1-5; cdr3_length: 12; cdr3_aa: CATSIPRQPQHF; cdr3_nt: TGTGCCACCAGCATCCCGCGGCAGCCCCAGCATTTT
d_call: TRBD1; clone_size: -; v_call: TRBV6-5; j_call: TRBJ1-6; cdr3_length: 15; cdr3_aa: CASSYSNRGDSPLHF; cdr3_nt: TGTGCCAGCAGTTACTCGAACAGGGGGGATTCACCCCTCCACTTT
d_call: TRBD1; clone_size: -; v_call: TRBV28; j_call: TRBJ2-7; cdr3_length: 15; cdr3_aa: CASSLSGTVFYEQYF; cdr3_nt: TGTGCCAGCAGTTTATCCGGGACAGTATTCTACGAGCAGTACTTC
d_call: -; clone_size: -; v_call: TRBV29-1; j_call: TRBJ2-5; cdr3_length: 12; cdr3_aa: CSVLLGGGTQYF; cdr3_nt: TGCAGCGTCCTCCTCGGCGGTGGGACCCAGTACTTC
d_call: TRBD2; clone_size: few; v_call: TRBV19; j_call: TRBJ2-1; cdr3_length: 17; cdr3_aa: CASSTKAPGTSSNEQFF; cdr3_nt: TGTGCCAGTAGCACTAAGGCTCCGGGGACTAGCAGCAATGAGCAGTTCTTC
d_call: TRBD1; clone_size: -; v_call: TRBV5-4; j_call: TRBJ2-2; cdr3_length: 14; cdr3_aa: CASSLEGASGELFF; cdr3_nt: TGTGCCAGCAGCTTGGAGGGGGCAAGCGGGGAGCTGTTTTTT
d_call: -; clone_size: -; v_call: TRBV29-1; j_call: TRBJ1-2; cdr3_length: 14; cdr3_aa: CSVGDVGQNYGYTF; cdr3_nt: TGCAGCGTTGGAGACGTGGGGCAAAACTATGGCTACACCTTC
d_call: TRBD1; clone_size: -; v_call: TRBV3-1/TRBV3-2; j_call: TRBJ2-1; cdr3_length: 16; cdr3_aa: CASSPTGTGKYNEQFF; cdr3_nt: TGTGCCAGCAGCCCCACCGGGACAGGAAAATACAATGAGCAGTTCTTC
d_call: -; clone_size: once; v_call: TRBV19; j_call: TRBJ1-2; cdr3_length: 15; cdr3_aa: CASSTTRSNGRGYTF; cdr3_nt: TGTGCCAGTAGTACCACCCGATCGAATGGGAGAGGCTACACCTTC
d_call: -; clone_size: once; v_call: TRBV6-2/TRBV6-3; j_call: TRBJ1-1; cdr3_length: 17; cdr3_aa: CASSYPTSGMAFTEAFF; cdr3_nt: TGTGCCAGCAGTTACCCAACTTCCGGGATGGCCTTCACTGAAGCTTTCTTT
d_call: TRBD2; clone_size: -; v_call: TRBV5-1; j_call: TRBJ2-3; cdr3_length: 16; cdr3_aa: CASSFAGTTSTDTQYF; cdr3_nt: TGCGCCAGCAGCTTCGCCGGGACTACTAGCACAGATACGCAGTATTTT
d_call: -; clone_size: -; v_call: TRBV7-9; j_call: TRBJ1-2; cdr3_length: 14; cdr3_aa: CASSLGQSSMSYTF; cdr3_nt: TGTGCCAGCAGCTTAGGACAGTCCAGTATGAGCTACACCTTC
d_call: -; clone_size: -; v_call: TRBV11-3; j_call: TRBJ2-7; cdr3_length: 15; cdr3_aa: CASSLSGTLSYEQYF; cdr3_nt: TGTGCCAGCAGCTTAAGTGGGACACTTTCCTACGAGCAGTACTTC
d_call: TRBD1; clone_size: once; v_call: TRBV9; j_call: TRBJ1-6; cdr3_length: 15; cdr3_aa: CASSPTGASDSPLHF; cdr3_nt: TGTGCCAGCAGCCCAACAGGGGCTAGCGATTCACCCCTCCACTTT
d_call: -; clone_size: -; v_call: TRBV25-1; j_call: TRBJ1-1; cdr3_length: 15; cdr3_aa: CASRGHLGLNTEAFF; cdr3_nt: TGTGCCAGCAGGGGACACCTAGGGCTGAACACTGAAGCTTTCTTT
d_call: TRBD1; clone_size: -; v_call: TRBV30; j_call: TRBJ1-2; cdr3_length: 14; cdr3_aa: CAWTPLQGASGYTF; cdr3_nt: TGTGCCTGGACCCCGCTACAGGGGGCTAGTGGCTACACCTTC
d_call: -; clone_size: -; v_call: TRBV7-9; j_call: TRBJ2-7; cdr3_length: 14; cdr3_aa: CASSPGHPNYEQYF; cdr3_nt: TGTGCCAGCAGCCCGGGACACCCGAACTACGAGCAGTACTTC
d_call: -; clone_size: -; v_call: TRBV7-2; j_call: TRBJ2-7; cdr3_length: 17; cdr3_aa: CASSWTGTVYPLREQYF; cdr3_nt: TGTGCCAGCAGCTGGACCGGGACTGTATATCCACTACGAGAGCAGTACTTC
d_call: TRBD1; clone_size: -; v_call: TRBV12-3/TRBV12-4; j_call: TRBJ2-7; cdr3_length: 13; cdr3_aa: CASRGQGLYEQYF; cdr3_nt: TGTGCCAGCAGGGGACAGGGACTCTACGAGCAGTACTTC
d_call: -; clone_size: -; v_call: TRBV3-1/TRBV3-2; j_call: TRBJ1-1; cdr3_length: 15; cdr3_aa: CASSLTGGRNTEAFF; cdr3_nt: TGTGCCAGCAGCCTCACGGGGGGACGGAACACTGAAGCTTTCTTT
d_call: TRBD1; clone_size: -; v_call: TRBV7-9; j_call: TRBJ1-1; cdr3_length: 14; cdr3_aa: CASSLDRWNTEAFF; cdr3_nt: TGTGCCAGCAGCTTGGACAGGTGGAACACTGAAGCTTTCTTT
d_call: -; clone_size: -; v_call: TRBV5-5; j_call: TRBJ1-1; cdr3_length: 17; cdr3_aa: CASSLIGVAVMNTEAFF; cdr3_nt: TGTGCCAGCAGCTTGATCGGGGTGGCAGTCATGAACACTGAAGCTTTCTTT
d_call: -; clone_size: few; v_call: TRBV5-1; j_call: TRBJ1-2; cdr3_length: 14; cdr3_aa: CASSLAGGSYGYTF; cdr3_nt: TGCGCCAGCAGCTTGGCCGGGGGATCTTATGGCTACACCTTC
d_call: TRBD2; clone_size: once; v_call: TRBV7-6; j_call: TRBJ2-7; cdr3_length: 17; cdr3_aa: CASSLGTQLAGTYEQYF; cdr3_nt: TGTGCCAGCAGCCTAGGGACCCAACTAGCGGGGACCTACGAGCAGTACTTC
d_call: TRBD1; clone_size: once; v_call: TRBV18; j_call: TRBJ1-1; cdr3_length: 15; cdr3_aa: CASSGGTGANTEAFF; cdr3_nt: TGTGCCAGCTCAGGGGGGACAGGGGCGAACACTGAAGCTTTCTTT
d_call: TRBD1; clone_size: once; v_call: TRBV7-2; j_call: TRBJ2-1; cdr3_length: 16; cdr3_aa: CASSPTTTGSKDEQFF; cdr3_nt: TGTGCCAGCAGCCCCACCACGACAGGGAGTAAAGATGAGCAGTTCTTC
d_call: -; clone_size: -; v_call: TRBV3-1/TRBV3-2; j_call: TRBJ2-5; cdr3_length: 13; cdr3_aa: CASSPPPQETQYF; cdr3_nt: TGTGCCAGCAGCCCCCCCCCACAAGAGACCCAGTACTTC
d_call: -; clone_size: -; v_call: TRBV6-5; j_call: TRBJ2-3; cdr3_length: 14; cdr3_aa: CASSYGLETDTQYF; cdr3_nt: TGTGCCAGCAGTTACGGATTGGAGACAGATACGCAGTATTTT
d_call: -; clone_size: -; v_call: TRBV10-3; j_call: TRBJ1-1; cdr3_length: 15; cdr3_aa: CATRAGEERNTEAFF; cdr3_nt: TGTGCCACCAGGGCCGGGGAAGAGAGGAACACTGAAGCTTTCTTT
d_call: -; clone_size: -; v_call: TRBV15; j_call: TRBJ2-7; cdr3_length: 16; cdr3_aa: CATSRDYSGTRNEQYF; cdr3_nt: TGTGCCACCAGCAGAGATTATTCAGGGACAAGGAACGAGCAGTACTTC
d_call: TRBD2; clone_size: -; v_call: TRBV11-3; j_call: TRBJ2-1; cdr3_length: 11; cdr3_aa: CASSLREVPFF; cdr3_nt: TGTGCCAGCAGTTTGCGGGAGGTTCCGTTCTTC
d_call: TRBD1; clone_size: -; v_call: TRBV10-3; j_call: TRBJ1-2; cdr3_length: 12; cdr3_aa: CAIGTGGYGYTF; cdr3_nt: TGTGCCATCGGGACAGGGGGGTATGGCTACACCTTC
d_call: -; clone_size: once; v_call: TRBV6-5; j_call: TRBJ2-1; cdr3_length: 15; cdr3_aa: CASSRPVGAANEQFF; cdr3_nt: TGTGCCAGCAGTCGCCCTGTCGGAGCAGCCAATGAGCAGTTCTTC
d_call: -; clone_size: few; v_call: TRBV7-8; j_call: TRBJ1-6; cdr3_length: 14; cdr3_aa: CASSLLARGSPLHF; cdr3_nt: TGTGCCAGCAGCTTATTGGCCAGGGGTTCACCCCTCCACTTT
d_call: TRBD2; clone_size: -; v_call: TRBV7-2; j_call: TRBJ2-1; cdr3_length: 17; cdr3_aa: CASSLVGLAGTNNEQFF; cdr3_nt: TGTGCCAGCAGCTTAGTAGGGCTAGCGGGAACGAACAATGAGCAGTTCTTC
d_call: TRBD2; clone_size: -; v_call: TRBV3-1/TRBV3-2; j_call: TRBJ2-5; cdr3_length: 19; cdr3_aa: CASSQGLGLAGVAWETQYF; cdr3_nt: TGTGCCAGCAGCCAAGGTCTGGGACTAGCGGGGGTTGCCTGGGAGACCCAGTACTTC
d_call: TRBD2; clone_size: -; v_call: TRBV6-5; j_call: TRBJ2-1; cdr3_length: 12; cdr3_aa: CASIGAGDEQFF; cdr3_nt: TGTGCCAGCATCGGAGCGGGGGATGAGCAGTTCTTC
d_call: -; clone_size: few; v_call: TRBV2; j_call: TRBJ1-2; cdr3_length: 16; cdr3_aa: CASSRRWGGTNYGYTF; cdr3_nt: TGTGCCAGCAGCCGCCGGTGGGGGGGCACTAACTATGGCTACACCTTC
d_call: -; clone_size: -; v_call: TRBV11-1; j_call: TRBJ1-5; cdr3_length: 15; cdr3_aa: CASSLGRGGNQPQHF; cdr3_nt: TGTGCCAGCAGCTTAGGCCGGGGAGGCAATCAGCCCCAGCATTTT
d_call: -; clone_size: -; v_call: TRBV7-2; j_call: TRBJ2-5; cdr3_length: 13; cdr3_aa: CASSLDREETQYF; cdr3_nt: TGTGCCAGCAGCTTAGACAGGGAAGAGACCCAGTACTTC
d_call: TRBD2; clone_size: -; v_call: TRBV10-3; j_call: TRBJ2-5; cdr3_length: 13; cdr3_aa: CAITSGGQETQYF; cdr3_nt: TGTGCCATCACCAGCGGGGGCCAAGAGACCCAGTACTTC
d_call: -; clone_size: -; v_call: TRBV7-8; j_call: TRBJ1-1; cdr3_length: 14; cdr3_aa: CASSLATGLPEAFF; cdr3_nt: TGTGCCAGCAGCTTAGCAACGGGGTTACCCGAAGCTTTCTTT
d_call: -; clone_size: -; v_call: TRBV19; j_call: TRBJ2-1; cdr3_length: 12; cdr3_aa: CASSFSYNEQFF; cdr3_nt: TGTGCCAGTAGTTTCAGCTACAATGAGCAGTTCTTC
d_call: TRBD1; clone_size: -; v_call: TRBV5-8; j_call: TRBJ1-6; cdr3_length: 16; cdr3_aa: CASSTRTGIYNSPLHF; cdr3_nt: TGTGCCAGCAGCACGCGGACAGGGATCTATAATTCACCCCTCCACTTT